The sequence of this T cell receptor beta chain was determined in a study of blood T cell repertoires in COVID-19. Study details: From the United States, Italy and Spain came samples of acute and convalescent COVID-19. Sources were T cells, B-cell-depleted T cells, or PBMCs; the material itself was cDNA or gDNA.

As processed by the authors: Estimated nucleated cell counts came from reference gene primer amplification. Measured with immunoSEQ multiplex PCR; TCRdb has only the in-frame clones, and not every one. That table gives V, J and clone size, and the DNA gave D and trimming. Counted here are roughly 160,000 clones, roughly 86% occurring once; the ten biggest clones make up roughly 0.58%. Patients in Seattle were enrolled during active infection, then followed longitudinally. After removal of 5 bases from V and 0 bases from J, the junction contained 1 base not matched to a gene. This CDR3 comprises 13 residues. Germline V gene sequence: CDR1 SGHNT, CDR2 YENEEA.

This clonotype was sampled from a man aged 55 to 69 with COVID-19, enrolled during active disease. Sequencing used peripheral blood. This chain links TRBV11-3 with TRBJ2-7; 7 positions agree with TRBD1. In DNA form, the CDR3 reads TGTGCCAGCAGCCGGGACAGCTCCTACGAGCAGTACTTC. It specifies CASSRDSSYEQYF.